The 6 T cell receptor beta chains below were found in one sample sequenced in a study of blood T cell repertoires in COVID-19. The repertoire was sequenced with immunoSEQ multiplex PCR; TCRdb's copy has only in-frame clones and lacks some. The sample lists roughly 300,000 clones, just over 85% seen once, with roughly 4% in the top ten. The specimen was PBMCs or T cells enriched from blood (not recorded which). These receptors were taken from a woman aged 40 to 50 with acute COVID-19.

CDR3 sequence reads: CASSLDQGMGEAFF. The CDR3 DNA reads as TGTGCCAGCAGCTTAGATCAGGGGATGGGTGAAGCTTTCTTT. V gene TRBV7-9 combines with J gene TRBJ1-1; D may be TRBD1 (6 bases). V was clipped by 1 base and J by 7 bases, with 13 bases between them. Germline V lookup: CDR1 SEHNR, CDR2 FQNEAQ (reference sequence). The CDR3 loop spans 14 amino acids. The entire variable domain, with the rest obtained from reference TRBV7-9 and TRBJ1-1, is as follows: DTGVSQNPRHKITKRGQNVTFRCDPISEHNRLYWYRQTLGQGPEFLTYFQNEAQLEKSRLLSDRFSAERPKGSFSTLEIQRTEQGDSAMYLCASSLDQGMGEAFFGQGTRLTVV.

The rearrangement joins TRBV2 to TRBJ1-3, with unresolved D. Trimming took off 8 bases at V and 0 bases at J, with 11 bases between the two ends. There are 14 residues in the CDR3. Per germline, CDR1 SNHLY and CDR2 FYNNEI. Here the CDR3 reads CASSTVSSGNTIYF. The CDR3 bases are TGTGCCAGCTCTACAGTTTCCTCTGGAAACACCATATATTTT.

This sequence joins TRBV7-3 and TRBJ1-5; D ambiguous. V was trimmed by 2 bases and J by 7 bases, leaving 21 bases between them. Germline values: CDR1 SGHTA, CDR2 FQGTGA. The CDR3 has 17 amino acids. The CDR3 here is CASSLWSGPGAIQPQHF. CDR3 sequence (DNA): TGTGCCAGCAGCTTATGGAGCGGCCCCGGCGCCATCCAGCCCCAGCATTTT. The full variable domain, rest sourced from reference TRBV7-3 and TRBJ1-5, is GAGVSQTPSNKVTEKGKYVELRCDPISGHTALYWYRQSLGQGPEFLIYFQGTGAADDSGLPNDRFFAVRPEGSVSTLKIQRTERGDSAVYLCASSLWSGPGAIQPQHFGDGTRLSIL.

The V gene is TRBV11-2, the J gene TRBJ1-1; 9 bases map to TRBD1. The CDR3 sequence is 16 residues long. The junction had 9 bases not matched to a gene; V was cut back by 6 bases and J by 1 base. The germline V gene has CDR1 SGHAT and CDR2 FQNNGV. CDR3 sequence reads: CASRSAMGQGNTEAFF. Written as DNA, the CDR3 is TGTGCCAGCAGATCCGCGATGGGACAGGGGAACACTGAAGCTTTCTTT.

V gene TRBV5-1 combines with J gene TRBJ1-1; no clear D. V lost 6 bases to trimming and J lost 4 bases, with 19 bases between them. The germline CDR1 and CDR2 sequences are SGHRS and YFSETQ. The CDR3 has 15 amino acids. The CDR3 is CASTLVGVGATEAFF. The CDR3 coding sequence is TGCGCCAGCACCTTAGTCGGGGTGGGTGCCACTGAAGCTTTCTTT.

This clone was seen more than once but under ten times. V and J are TRBV2 and TRBJ1-1; 7 bases are shared with TRBD1. V gave up 7 bases and J gave up 4 bases; unmatched junction bases: 3. This CDR3 has 12 residues. In germline, CDR1 is SNHLY, CDR2 FYNNEI. The CDR3 protein is CASITGVTEAFF. The CDR3 DNA sequence: TGTGCCAGCATCACAGGGGTCACTGAAGCTTTCTTT.